This is a list of T cell receptor beta chains from one sample in a study of beta chain features in type 1 diabetes. TCRdb's table, derived via immunoSEQ multiplex PCR, lists solely in-frame clones and lacks some. The table has 640,000 or so clones, around 15% seen once. The sample comprised naive CD4+ T cells from blood. The receptors derive from a man aged 18 to 30 with type 1 diabetes. The CDR3 runs from the conserved cysteine through the conserved F or W. Fields, in order: J gene, V gene, D gene, clone size, CDR3 length, CDR3 protein, CDR3 DNA. The D gene is left open where the match is weak. Size is omitted from some rows. Given values are once, few, many or a class for expanded clones.

j_gene: TRBJ2-1; v_gene: TRBV6-5; d_gene: .; abundance: .; len: 13; CDR3aa: CASRGAAVWEQFF; CDR3nt: TGTGCCAGCAGGGGCGCGGCGGTCTGGGAGCAGTTCTTC
j_gene: TRBJ1-1; v_gene: TRBV5-1; d_gene: .; abundance: .; len: 14; CDR3aa: CASSPSGMNTEAFF; CDR3nt: TGCGCCAGCAGCCCCTCAGGGATGAACACTGAAGCTTTCTTT
j_gene: TRBJ2-1; v_gene: TRBV4-1; d_gene: TRBD1; abundance: few; len: 17; CDR3aa: CASSQERDSYSYNEQFF; CDR3nt: TGCGCCAGCAGCCAAGAGAGGGACAGCTACTCCTACAATGAGCAGTTCTTC
j_gene: TRBJ1-2; v_gene: TRBV27; d_gene: TRBD1; abundance: .; len: 13; CDR3aa: CASRGQAGSGYTF; CDR3nt: TGTGCCAGCAGGGGACAGGCCGGGAGTGGCTACACCTTC
j_gene: TRBJ2-2; v_gene: TRBV4-1; d_gene: .; abundance: few; len: 16; CDR3aa: CASSQVIQGVSGELFF; CDR3nt: TGCGCCAGCAGCCAAGTTATACAGGGAGTTTCCGGGGAGCTGTTTTTT
j_gene: TRBJ2-1; v_gene: TRBV5-4; d_gene: .; abundance: few; len: 13; CDR3aa: CASSIDGYNEQFF; CDR3nt: TGTGCCAGCAGCATCGACGGTTACAATGAGCAGTTCTTC
j_gene: TRBJ1-2; v_gene: TRBV9; d_gene: TRBD1; abundance: .; len: 15; CDR3aa: CASSVGGGGPYGYTF; CDR3nt: TGTGCCAGCAGCGTAGGGGGAGGGGGCCCCTATGGCTACACCTTC
j_gene: TRBJ1-2; v_gene: TRBV30; d_gene: .; abundance: few; len: 11; CDR3aa: CARDGARGYTF; CDR3nt: TGTGCCAGGGACGGGGCGCGGGGCTACACCTTC
j_gene: TRBJ2-7; v_gene: TRBV7-8; d_gene: .; abundance: .; len: 12; CDR3aa: CASSPGRYEQYF; CDR3nt: TGTGCCAGCAGTCCAGGGAGGTACGAGCAGTACTTC
j_gene: TRBJ1-6; v_gene: TRBV5-1; d_gene: .; abundance: few; len: 15; CDR3aa: CASSLEFGFNSPLHF; CDR3nt: TGCGCCAGCAGCTTGGAGTTTGGCTTTAATTCACCCCTCCACTTT
j_gene: TRBJ1-6; v_gene: TRBV5-8; d_gene: .; abundance: few; len: 14; CDR3aa: CASSLAVGHSPLHF; CDR3nt: TGTGCCAGCAGCTTGGCCGTCGGTCATTCACCCCTCCACTTT
j_gene: TRBJ2-2; v_gene: TRBV6-5; d_gene: .; abundance: .; len: 14; CDR3aa: CASRLLQGTGELFF; CDR3nt: TGTGCCAGCAGACTCCTCCAGGGCACCGGGGAGCTGTTTTTT
j_gene: TRBJ2-1; v_gene: TRBV10-3; d_gene: TRBD1; abundance: few; len: 13; CDR3aa: CAITGTGRNEQFF; CDR3nt: TGTGCCATCACCGGGACAGGGCGGAATGAGCAGTTCTTC
j_gene: TRBJ1-2; v_gene: TRBV7-9; d_gene: TRBD1; abundance: .; len: 14; CDR3aa: CASSSAGGGYGYTF; CDR3nt: TGTGCCAGCAGCTCAGCAGGGGGCGGCTATGGCTACACCTTC
j_gene: TRBJ1-3; v_gene: TRBV7-9; d_gene: TRBD1; abundance: few; len: 15; CDR3aa: CASRSQGASGNTIYF; CDR3nt: TGTGCCAGCAGATCTCAGGGGGCTAGTGGAAACACCATATATTTT
j_gene: TRBJ2-3; v_gene: TRBV7-3; d_gene: .; abundance: .; len: 16; CDR3aa: CASSLKSGTVTDTQYF; CDR3nt: TGTGCCAGCAGCTTAAAGTCGGGGACCGTCACAGATACGCAGTATTTT
j_gene: TRBJ2-3; v_gene: TRBV6-5; d_gene: .; abundance: .; len: 14; CDR3aa: CASSGGSGRDTQYF; CDR3nt: TGTGCCAGCAGTGGGGGTTCGGGAAGGGATACGCAGTATTTT
j_gene: TRBJ2-5; v_gene: TRBV18; d_gene: .; abundance: .; len: 15; CDR3aa: CASSPTVGARETQYF; CDR3nt: TGTGCCAGCTCGCCGACGGTAGGGGCAAGGGAGACCCAGTACTTC